What follows are 22 T cell receptor beta chains derived from one specimen sequenced in a study of blood T cell repertoires in COVID-19. TCRdb's copy holds only in-frame clones and misses some; the assay was immunoSEQ multiplex PCR. The repertoire has roughly 180,000 clones, approximately 80% of them found once; the top ten carry 10% to 15%. Sequencing used PBMCs or T cells enriched from blood (not recorded which). Receptors were obtained from a woman aged 55-75 years who had recovered from COVID-19.

This chain links TRBV19 with TRBJ1-2, with TRBD1 identical over 8 bases. V trimming: 3 bases; J trimming: 7 bases; junction bases outside the gene matches: 4. Germline CDR1 and CDR2: LNHDA and SQIVND (reference sequence). The CDR3 has 13 residues. CDR3 DNA: TGTGCCAGTAGTATGGGACAGGTATCTGGCTACACCTTC. Its protein is CASSMGQVSGYTF.

This chain uses TRBV4-2 with TRBJ2-2; a weak D match, TRBD2 (6 bases). There are 17 residues in the CDR3. Germline assignment: CDR1 LGHNA and CDR2 YNFKEQ. V lost 0 bases, J lost 5 bases, and 16 bases lay in between. The CDR3 protein is CASSQDPGRTTTGELFF. The DNA for the CDR3 is TGTGCCAGCAGCCAAGATCCCGGGAGAACGACTACCGGGGAGCTGTTTTTT.

J is TRBJ1-1 and V is TRBV7-9, with D hard to call. CDR1 is SEHNR, CDR2 FQNEAQ, per germline (reference sequence). The CDR3 covers 14 residues. The V gene lost 1 base and the J gene lost 1 base, with 7 bases spanning the gap. The CDR3 DNA follows: TGTGCCAGCAGCTTAGAACACCAGAACACTGAAGCTTTCTTT. Its translation: CASSLEHQNTEAFF.

The chain uses TRBV6-5 and TRBJ2-1; TRBD2 agrees at 7 bases. J gave up 7 bases and V 0 bases, and 3 bases lay outside the gene matches. Germline V lookup: CDR1 MNHEY, CDR2 SVGAGI. There are 14 residues in the CDR3. The DNA for the CDR3 is TGTGCCAGCAGTTACTCTGGGGGGGGGAATGAGCAGTTCTTC. It yields the protein CASSYSGGGNEQFF.

With respect to this clone: The same CDR3 is also encoded by other DNA sequences in this sample. The chain links TRBV5-1 to TRBJ2-5; tentatively, D is TRBD1 (5 bases). Trimming pared 0 bases from V and 2 bases from J, leaving 8 bases between. CDR3 length equals 14 residues. Germline V gives CDR1 SGHRS, CDR2 YFSETQ. CDR3 sequence reads: CASSLASGQETQYF. The DNA of the CDR3 is TGCGCCAGCAGCTTGGCGTCAGGGCAAGAGACCCAGTACTTC.

This chain uses TRBV10-1 with TRBJ2-2; the D gene is possibly TRBD2 (6 bases). Germline V gene data show CDR1 as WNHNN and CDR2 as SYGVQD (reference sequence). The CDR3 loop spans 13 amino acids. Trimming took off 6 bases at V and 7 bases at J, with 12 bases between the two ends. As DNA, the CDR3 is TGCGCCAGCAGCAACGGAGGGTTCGGGGAGCTGTTTTTT. Translated: CASSNGGFGELFF.

The chain couples TRBV3-1 (or the pseudogene TRBV3-2) to TRBJ1-6; possible D gene TRBD1, 5 bases. Germline V CDR1 and CDR2: LGHDT, YNNKEL (reference sequence). The V gene lost 2 bases and the J gene lost 9 bases, with 14 bases spanning the gap. The CDR3 is 15 amino acids. The CDR3 DNA reads TGTGCCAGCAGCCAATCGGGGCAGGGAGGTTCACCCCTCCACTTT. The encoded protein is CASSQSGQGGSPLHF.

This chain joins TRBV28 and TRBJ1-3; D might be TRBD1 (5 bases). The CDR3 totals 14 residues. Between the trimmed V and J ends, which lost 6 bases and 3 bases, there was a span of 12 bases. CDR1 and CDR2 (germline): MDHEN, SYDVKM. The CDR3 region is CASRGPGGGNTIYF. The CDR3 bases are TGTGCCAGCAGGGGGCCGGGAGGTGGAAACACCATATATTTT.

V usage is TRBV5-6 and J usage is TRBJ1-2; the match to TRBD1 covers 9 bases. J was trimmed by 3 bases and V by 1 base; bases with no gene match: 10. Germline lookup yields CDR1 SGHDT and CDR2 YYEEEE. The CDR3 is made up of 17 amino acids. In nucleotides, the CDR3 is TGTGCCAGCAGCTTGCAGGGACAGGGTTCTTTTTACTATGGCTACACCTTC. This translates into CASSLQGQGSFYYGYTF.

This clone has at least ten counts. The rearrangement links TRBV10-3 to TRBJ2-1; the D gene is possibly TRBD2 (6 bases). CDR3 length equals 13 residues. Germline values: CDR1 ENHRY, CDR2 SYGVKD. V was cut by 5 bases and J by 3 bases, with 8 bases left in between. In DNA, the CDR3 is TGTGCCATCAGTCCGACTAGCTACAATGAGCAGTTCTTC. Translation gives CAISPTSYNEQFF.

The genes are TRBV6-2 or TRBV6-3 and TRBJ1-5; 7 nucleotides line up with TRBD1. The ends lost 5 bases at V and 0 bases at J; junction bases unmatched: 10. The CDR3 has 17 amino acids. The germline CDR1 and CDR2 sequences are MNHEY and SVGEGT. The CDR3 DNA follows: TGTGCCAGCAGTGTGACAGGGCGACGATTTAGCAATCAGCCCCAGCATTTT. This encodes CASSVTGRRFSNQPQHF.

The J gene is TRBJ2-3, the V gene TRBV30; no firm D call. Trimming left V 3 bases short and J 4 bases short, with 8 bases between. The length of the CDR3 is 12 residues. Germline CDR1 GTSNPN, CDR2 SVGIG (reference sequence). CDR3 in DNA: TGTGCCTGGAGCCCCCTTTCAGATACGCAGTATTTT. Its translation is CAWSPLSDTQYF.

The chain joins TRBV19 to TRBJ2-2; TRBD2 is a possible D gene (5 bases). This CDR3 spans 14 amino acids. V lost 4 bases and J 5 bases, leaving 11 bases between the germline ends. CDR1 is LNHDA and CDR2 is SQIVND in the germline V gene (reference sequence). CDR3 in DNA: TGTGCCAGTAGTAACCGAGGGTCGACCGGGGAGCTGTTTTTT. Protein: CASSNRGSTGELFF.

The V and J genes are TRBV11-2 and TRBJ1-1; 8 bases map to TRBD1. Germline CDR1 reads SGHAT; CDR2 reads FQNNGV. V shed 2 bases and J 5 bases; nucleotides not matched to a gene: 10. The length of the CDR3 is 16 residues. The CDR3 nucleotides read TGTGCCAGCAGCTTACCGGACAGGGAATCGGGTACTGAAGCTTTCTTT. This translates into CASSLPDRESGTEAFF.

The chain uses TRBV10-3 and TRBJ2-5, with 7 nucleotides matching TRBD2. This CDR3 region has 13 residues. CDR1 and CDR2 (germline): ENHRY, SYGVKD. Unmatched junction bases numbered 3, after V lost 5 bases and J lost 3 bases. The CDR3 nucleotides are TGTGCCATCAGTCCGGGGGGTGAAGAGACCCAGTACTTC. Residues: CAISPGGEETQYF.

This clone was seen a few times. The chain employs TRBV6-6 and TRBJ1-2; TRBD1 matches 10 bases. The germline CDR1 and CDR2 sequences are MNHNY and SVGAGI (reference sequence). Trimming removed 5 bases from V and 7 bases from J; junction bases left unmatched: 16. There are 17 residues in the CDR3. This CDR3 reads CASSLPYGGQGFGGYTF. In nucleotides, the CDR3 is TGTGCCAGCAGTCTCCCTTACGGGGGACAGGGGTTTGGTGGCTACACCTTC.

The chain joins TRBV10-2 to TRBJ1-5; maybe TRBD1 (5 bases). Trimming removed 6 bases from V and 4 bases from J, with 7 bases in between. The CDR3 runs 12 residues. From germline, CDR1 is WSHSY and CDR2 SAAADI. In DNA, the CDR3 is TGCGCCAGCAGAGCAGGGAATCAGCCCCAGCATTTT. Its protein is CASRAGNQPQHF.

The V call is TRBV7-9, the J call TRBJ2-5; TRBD1 is a possible D gene (7 bases). The CDR3 is made up of 17 amino acids. Trimming removed 1 base from V and 5 bases from J, with 20 bases in between. Germline assignment: CDR1 SEHNR and CDR2 FQNEAQ (reference sequence). This chain's CDR3 is CASSLGSGGGEWETQYF. CDR3 coding DNA: TGTGCCAGCAGCTTAGGGAGCGGAGGGGGCGAGTGGGAGACCCAGTACTTC.

CDR3 nucleotides: TGTGCCACCAGGGAGGGCGCCTACAATGAGCAGTTCTTC. Translating gives CATREGAYNEQFF. The chain joins TRBV24-1 to TRBJ2-1; maybe TRBD2 (6 bases). CDR1 is KGHDR and CDR2 is SFDVKD in the germline V gene. Between the trimmed V and J ends, which lost 7 bases and 2 bases, there was a span of 8 bases. This CDR3 is built from 13 residues.

V and J are TRBV28 and TRBJ1-2, with TRBD1 as a possible D gene (6 bases). CDR1 is MDHEN and CDR2 is SYDVKM in the germline V gene. This CDR3 spans 18 amino acids. V lost 2 bases and J 4 bases, leaving 23 bases between the germline ends. The CDR3 sequence: CASSLGVGDIYLGYGYTF. DNA for the CDR3: TGTGCCAGCAGTTTAGGTGTTGGGGACATCTACCTCGGCTATGGCTACACCTTC.

The V call is TRBV12-5, the J call TRBJ1-1, with D possibly TRBD1 on 5 matching bases. The CDR3 runs to 15 residues. CDR1 is LGHNT, CDR2 FRNRAP, per germline. Trimming took 1 base from V and 0 from J, leaving 9 bases between them. CDR3 region: CASGLGQPMNTEAFF. As DNA, the CDR3 is TGTGCTAGTGGTTTGGGACAGCCCATGAACACTGAAGCTTTCTTT.

This chain joins TRBV7-8 and TRBJ2-5; 12 bases line up with TRBD2. Germline V CDR1 and CDR2: SGHVS, FQNEAQ. V shed 7 bases, J shed 4 bases, and the junction held 4 bases outside the gene matches. The CDR3 totals 14 residues. The CDR3 here is CASTSLAGGETQYF. Written as DNA, the CDR3 is TGTGCCAGCACCTCACTAGCGGGAGGAGAGACCCAGTACTTC.